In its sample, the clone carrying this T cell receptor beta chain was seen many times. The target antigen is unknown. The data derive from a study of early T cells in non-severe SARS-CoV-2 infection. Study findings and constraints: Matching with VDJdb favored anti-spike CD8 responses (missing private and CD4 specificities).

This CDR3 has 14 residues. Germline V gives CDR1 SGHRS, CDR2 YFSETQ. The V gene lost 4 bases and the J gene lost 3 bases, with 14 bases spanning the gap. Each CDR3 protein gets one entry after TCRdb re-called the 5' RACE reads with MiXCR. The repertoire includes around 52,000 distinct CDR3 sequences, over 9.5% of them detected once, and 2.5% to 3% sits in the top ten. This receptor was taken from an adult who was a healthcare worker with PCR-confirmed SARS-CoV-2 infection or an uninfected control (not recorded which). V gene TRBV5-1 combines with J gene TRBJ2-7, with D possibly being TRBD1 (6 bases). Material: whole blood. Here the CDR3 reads CASSTFGQYYEQYF. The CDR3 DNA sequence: TGCGCCAGCAGCACCTTCGGACAGTACTACGAGCAGTACTTC.